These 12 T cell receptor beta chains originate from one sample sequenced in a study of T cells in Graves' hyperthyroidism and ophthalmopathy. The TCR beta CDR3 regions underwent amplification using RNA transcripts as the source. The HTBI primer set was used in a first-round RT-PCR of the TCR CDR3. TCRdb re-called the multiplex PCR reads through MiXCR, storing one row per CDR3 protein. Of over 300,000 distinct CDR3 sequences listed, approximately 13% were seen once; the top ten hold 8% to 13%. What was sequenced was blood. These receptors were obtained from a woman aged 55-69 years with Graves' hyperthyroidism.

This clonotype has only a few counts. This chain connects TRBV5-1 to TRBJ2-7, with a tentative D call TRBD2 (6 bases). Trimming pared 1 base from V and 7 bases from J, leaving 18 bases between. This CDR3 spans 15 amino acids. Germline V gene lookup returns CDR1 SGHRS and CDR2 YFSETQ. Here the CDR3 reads CASSLTPGLFEEQYF. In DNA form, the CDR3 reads TGCGCCAGCAGCTTGACTCCTGGACTATTTGAGGAGCAGTACTTC.

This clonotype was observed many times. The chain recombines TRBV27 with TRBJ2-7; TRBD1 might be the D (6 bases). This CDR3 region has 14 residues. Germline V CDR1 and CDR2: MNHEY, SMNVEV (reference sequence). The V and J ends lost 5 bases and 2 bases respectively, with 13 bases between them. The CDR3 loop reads CASSPGGSTYEQYF. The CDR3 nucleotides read TGTGCCAGCAGTCCTGGGGGCAGCACCTACGAGCAGTACTTC.

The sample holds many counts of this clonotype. The DNA for the CDR3 is TGTGCCAGCAGCCAAGGGGACACCGGGGAGCTGTTTTTT. This encodes CASSQGDTGELFF. J is TRBJ2-2 and V is TRBV3-1; no reliable D call. The germline gives CDR1 LGHDT, CDR2 YNNKEL (reference sequence). The V end was cut by 1 base, the J end by 3 bases, with 3 bases between. There are 13 residues in the CDR3.

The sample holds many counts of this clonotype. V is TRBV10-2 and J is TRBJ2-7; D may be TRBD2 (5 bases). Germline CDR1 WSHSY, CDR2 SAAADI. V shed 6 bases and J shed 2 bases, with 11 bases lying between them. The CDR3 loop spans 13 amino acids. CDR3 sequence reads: CASRERPPYEQYF. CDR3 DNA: TGCGCCAGCAGAGAGCGGCCACCCTACGAGCAGTACTTC.

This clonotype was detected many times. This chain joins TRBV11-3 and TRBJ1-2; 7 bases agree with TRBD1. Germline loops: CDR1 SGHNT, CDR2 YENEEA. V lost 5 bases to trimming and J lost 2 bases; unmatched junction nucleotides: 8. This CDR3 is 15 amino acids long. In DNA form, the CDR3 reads TGTGCCAGCAGCCCAGAGACAGGGCTAAACTATGGCTACACCTTC. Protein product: CASSPETGLNYGYTF.

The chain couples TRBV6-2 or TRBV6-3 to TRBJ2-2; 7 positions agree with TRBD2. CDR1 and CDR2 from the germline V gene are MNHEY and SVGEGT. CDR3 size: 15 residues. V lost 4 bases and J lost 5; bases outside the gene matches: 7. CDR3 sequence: CASSLGWGGTGELFF. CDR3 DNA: TGTGCCAGCAGTTTGGGGTGGGGAGGGACCGGGGAGCTGTTTTTT.

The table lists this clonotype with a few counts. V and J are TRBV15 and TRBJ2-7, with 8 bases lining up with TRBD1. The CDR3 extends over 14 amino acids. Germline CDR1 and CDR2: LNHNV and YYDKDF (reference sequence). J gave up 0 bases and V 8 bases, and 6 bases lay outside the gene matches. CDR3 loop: CATSFGTGSYEQYF. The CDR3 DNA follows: TGTGCCACCTCCTTCGGGACAGGCTCCTACGAGCAGTACTTC.

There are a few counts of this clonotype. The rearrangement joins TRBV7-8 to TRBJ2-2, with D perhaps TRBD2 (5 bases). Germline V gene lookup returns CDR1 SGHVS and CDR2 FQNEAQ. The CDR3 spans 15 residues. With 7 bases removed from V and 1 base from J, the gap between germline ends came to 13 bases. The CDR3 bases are TGTGCCAGCACCGAGCGGCAGAGGAACACCGGGGAGCTGTTTTTT. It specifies CASTERQRNTGELFF.

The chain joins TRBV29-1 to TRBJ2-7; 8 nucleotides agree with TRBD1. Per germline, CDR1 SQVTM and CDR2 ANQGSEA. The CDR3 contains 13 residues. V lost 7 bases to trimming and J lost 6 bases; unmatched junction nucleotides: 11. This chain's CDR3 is CSALPGQGGEQYF. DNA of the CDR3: TGCAGCGCCCTCCCTGGACAGGGTGGCGAGCAGTACTTC.

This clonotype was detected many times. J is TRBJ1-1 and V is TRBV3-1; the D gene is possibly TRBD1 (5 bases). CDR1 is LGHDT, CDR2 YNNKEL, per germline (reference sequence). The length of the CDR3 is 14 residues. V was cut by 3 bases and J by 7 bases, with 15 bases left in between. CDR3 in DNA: TGTGCCAGCAGCCAGGGGACGAGGACTGGTGAAGCTTTCTTT. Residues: CASSQGTRTGEAFF.

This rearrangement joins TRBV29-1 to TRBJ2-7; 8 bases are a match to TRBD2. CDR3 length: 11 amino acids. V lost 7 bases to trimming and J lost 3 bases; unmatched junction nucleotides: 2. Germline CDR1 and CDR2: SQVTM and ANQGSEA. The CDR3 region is CSGGLDYEQYF. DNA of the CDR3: TGCAGCGGGGGACTAGACTACGAGCAGTACTTC.

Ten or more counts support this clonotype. CDR3 loop: CSVRGKGTEAFF. CDR3 in DNA: TGCAGCGTTCGGGGGAAGGGCACTGAAGCTTTCTTT. This chain uses TRBV29-1 with TRBJ1-1, with D tentatively TRBD1 (5 bases). Germline assignment: CDR1 SQVTM and CDR2 ANQGSEA. CDR3 length: 12 amino acids. The V gene lost 5 bases and the J gene lost 4 bases, with 11 bases spanning the gap.